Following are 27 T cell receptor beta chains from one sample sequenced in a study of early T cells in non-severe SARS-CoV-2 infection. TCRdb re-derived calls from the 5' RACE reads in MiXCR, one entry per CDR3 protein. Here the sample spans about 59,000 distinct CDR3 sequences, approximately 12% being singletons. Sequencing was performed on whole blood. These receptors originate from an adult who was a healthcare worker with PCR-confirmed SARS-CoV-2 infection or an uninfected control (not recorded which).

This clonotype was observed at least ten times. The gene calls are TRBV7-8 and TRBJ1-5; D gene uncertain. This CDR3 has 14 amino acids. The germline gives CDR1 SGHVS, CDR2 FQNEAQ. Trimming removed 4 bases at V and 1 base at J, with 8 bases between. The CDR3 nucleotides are TGTGCCAGCAGCTCACACGCGAGCAATCAGCCCCAGCATTTT. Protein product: CASSSHASNQPQHF.

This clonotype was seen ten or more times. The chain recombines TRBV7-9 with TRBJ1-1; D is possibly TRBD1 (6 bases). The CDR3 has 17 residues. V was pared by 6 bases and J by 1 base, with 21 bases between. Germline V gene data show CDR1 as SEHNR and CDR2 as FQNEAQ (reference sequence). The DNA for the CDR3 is TGTGCCAGCAGTCCCGGACAGAACGTGGGAAGGAACACTGAAGCTTTCTTT. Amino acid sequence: CASSPGQNVGRNTEAFF.

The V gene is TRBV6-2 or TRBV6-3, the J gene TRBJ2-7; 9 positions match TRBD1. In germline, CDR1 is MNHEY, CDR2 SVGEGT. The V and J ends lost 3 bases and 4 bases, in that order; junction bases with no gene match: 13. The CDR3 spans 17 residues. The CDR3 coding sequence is TGTGCCAGCAGTTATTCGTTCTCGGTTGACAGGGGGTACGAGCAGTACTTC. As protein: CASSYSFSVDRGYEQYF.

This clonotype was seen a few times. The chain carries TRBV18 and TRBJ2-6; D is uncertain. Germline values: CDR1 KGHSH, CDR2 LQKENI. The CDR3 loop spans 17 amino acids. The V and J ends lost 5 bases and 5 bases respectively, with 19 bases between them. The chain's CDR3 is CASSSGPSLGRANVLTF. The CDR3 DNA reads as TGTGCCAGCTCATCCGGGCCATCCCTGGGAAGGGCCAACGTCCTGACTTTC.

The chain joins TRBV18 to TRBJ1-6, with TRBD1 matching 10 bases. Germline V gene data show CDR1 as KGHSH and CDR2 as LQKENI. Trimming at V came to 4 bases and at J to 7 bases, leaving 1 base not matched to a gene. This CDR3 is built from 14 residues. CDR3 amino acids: CASSRGQGNSPLHF. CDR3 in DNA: TGTGCCAGCTCACGGGGACAGGGGAATTCACCCCTCCACTTT.

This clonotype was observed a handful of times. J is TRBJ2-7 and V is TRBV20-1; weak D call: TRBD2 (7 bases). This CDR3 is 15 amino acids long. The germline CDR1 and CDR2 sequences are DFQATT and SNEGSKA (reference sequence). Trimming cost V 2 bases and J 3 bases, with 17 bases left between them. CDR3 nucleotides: TGCAGTGCTAGATTAGGGGGGGCCGGGAGCTACGAGCAGTACTTC. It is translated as CSARLGGAGSYEQYF.

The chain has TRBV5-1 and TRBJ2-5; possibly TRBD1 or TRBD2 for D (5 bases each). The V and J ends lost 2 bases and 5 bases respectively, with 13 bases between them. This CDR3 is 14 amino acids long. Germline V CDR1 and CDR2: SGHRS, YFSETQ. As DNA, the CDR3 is TGCGCCAGCAGCTTTAGGGGACGCACCGAGACCCAGTACTTC. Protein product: CASSFRGRTETQYF.

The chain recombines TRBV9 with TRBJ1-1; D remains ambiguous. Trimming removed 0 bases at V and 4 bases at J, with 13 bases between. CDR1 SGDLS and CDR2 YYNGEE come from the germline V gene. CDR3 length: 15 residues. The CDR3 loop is CASSVGIRVGTEAFF. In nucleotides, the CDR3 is TGTGCCAGCAGCGTAGGCATAAGGGTTGGCACTGAAGCTTTCTTT.

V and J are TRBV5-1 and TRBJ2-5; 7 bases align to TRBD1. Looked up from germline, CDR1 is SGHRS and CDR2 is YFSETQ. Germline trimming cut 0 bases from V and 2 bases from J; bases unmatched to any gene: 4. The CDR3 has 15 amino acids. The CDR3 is CASSLGQGMQETQYF. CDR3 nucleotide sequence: TGCGCCAGCAGCTTGGGACAGGGTATGCAAGAGACCCAGTACTTC. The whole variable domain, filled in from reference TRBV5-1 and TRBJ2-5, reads KAGVTQTPRYLIKTRGQQVTLSCSPISGHRSVSWYQQTPGQGLQFLFEYFSETQRNKGNFPGRFSGRQFSNSRSEMNVSTLELGDSALYLCASSLGQGMQETQYFGPGTRLLVL.

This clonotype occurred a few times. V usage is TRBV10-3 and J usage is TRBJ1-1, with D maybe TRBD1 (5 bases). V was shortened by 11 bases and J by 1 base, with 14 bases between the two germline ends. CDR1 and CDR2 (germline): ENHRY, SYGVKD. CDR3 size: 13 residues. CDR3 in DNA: TGTGCCGCCATGACGGGGGGGAACACTGAAGCTTTCTTT. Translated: CAAMTGGNTEAFF.

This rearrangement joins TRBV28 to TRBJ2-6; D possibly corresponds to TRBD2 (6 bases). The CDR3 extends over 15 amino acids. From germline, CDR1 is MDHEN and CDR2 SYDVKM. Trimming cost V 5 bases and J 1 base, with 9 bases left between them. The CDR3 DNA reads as TGTGCCAGCAGTATGGGGGGATCTGGGGCCAACGTCCTGACTTTC. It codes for CASSMGGSGANVLTF.

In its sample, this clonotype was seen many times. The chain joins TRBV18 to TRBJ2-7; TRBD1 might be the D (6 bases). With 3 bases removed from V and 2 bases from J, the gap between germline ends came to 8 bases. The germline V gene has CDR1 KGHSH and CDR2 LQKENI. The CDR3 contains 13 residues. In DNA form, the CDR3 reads TGTGCCAGCTCACCGAACAGGGCCTACGAGCAGTACTTC. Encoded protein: CASSPNRAYEQYF.

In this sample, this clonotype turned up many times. The CDR3 spells CASSTALDRFYGYTF. As DNA, the CDR3 is TGTGCCAGCAGTACCGCCTTGGACAGGTTCTATGGCTACACCTTC. This chain connects TRBV12-3 or TRBV12-4 to TRBJ1-2, with 7 positions matching TRBD1. V gave up 5 bases and J gave up 4 bases; unmatched junction bases: 10. The CDR3 is 15 amino acids.

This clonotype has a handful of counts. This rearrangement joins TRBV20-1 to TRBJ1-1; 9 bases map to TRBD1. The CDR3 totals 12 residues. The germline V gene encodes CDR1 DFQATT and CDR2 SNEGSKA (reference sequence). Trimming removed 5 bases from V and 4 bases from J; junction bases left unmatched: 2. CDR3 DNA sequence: TGCAGTGCTTGGACAGGGGCCACTGAAGCTTTCTTT. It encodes CSAWTGATEAFF.

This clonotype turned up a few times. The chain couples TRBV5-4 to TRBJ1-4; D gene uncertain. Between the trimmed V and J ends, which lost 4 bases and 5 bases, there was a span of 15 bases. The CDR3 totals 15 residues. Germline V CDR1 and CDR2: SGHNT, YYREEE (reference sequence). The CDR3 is CASSLTTRENEKLFF. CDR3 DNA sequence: TGTGCCAGCAGCCTAACGACAAGAGAGAATGAAAAACTGTTTTTT.

CDR3 bases: TGCGCCAGCAGTGCAGTCGGGGTCTACGAGCAGTACTTC. Translation: CASSAVGVYEQYF. The chain has TRBV5-1 and TRBJ2-7; D may be TRBD2 (5 bases). The V and J ends lost 5 bases and 3 bases respectively, with 12 bases between them. Germline-derived CDR1 and CDR2 are SGHRS and YFSETQ. The CDR3 covers 13 residues.

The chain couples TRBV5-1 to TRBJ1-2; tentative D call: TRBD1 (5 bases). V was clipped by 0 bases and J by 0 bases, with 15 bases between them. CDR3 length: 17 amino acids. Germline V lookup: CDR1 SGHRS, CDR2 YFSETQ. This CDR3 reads CASSLAPGRRANYGYTF. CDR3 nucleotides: TGCGCCAGCAGCTTGGCCCCGGGACGCCGGGCTAACTATGGCTACACCTTC.

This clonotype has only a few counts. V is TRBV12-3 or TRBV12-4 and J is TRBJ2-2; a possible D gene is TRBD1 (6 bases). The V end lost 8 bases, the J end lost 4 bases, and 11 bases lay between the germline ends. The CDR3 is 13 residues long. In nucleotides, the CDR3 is TGTGCCAGCCTGACACAGGGCACCGGGGAGCTGTTTTTT. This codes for CASLTQGTGELFF.

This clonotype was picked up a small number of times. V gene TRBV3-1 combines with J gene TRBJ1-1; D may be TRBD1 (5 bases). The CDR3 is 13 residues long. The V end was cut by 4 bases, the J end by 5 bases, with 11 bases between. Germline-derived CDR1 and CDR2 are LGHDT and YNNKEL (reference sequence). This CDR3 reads CASSPRGGTEAFF. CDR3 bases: TGTGCCAGCAGCCCCCGGGGGGGTACTGAAGCTTTCTTT.

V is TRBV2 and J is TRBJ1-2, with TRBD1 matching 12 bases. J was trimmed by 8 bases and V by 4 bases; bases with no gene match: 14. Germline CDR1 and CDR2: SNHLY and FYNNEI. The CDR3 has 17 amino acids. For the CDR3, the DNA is TGTGCCAGCAGTGCTTTCGCGTGGGGACAGGGGGCTCTAGGCTACACCTTC. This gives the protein CASSAFAWGQGALGYTF.

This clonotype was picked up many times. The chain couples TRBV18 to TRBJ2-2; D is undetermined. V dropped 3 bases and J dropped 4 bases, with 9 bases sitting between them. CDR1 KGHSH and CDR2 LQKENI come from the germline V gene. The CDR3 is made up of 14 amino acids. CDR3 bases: TGTGCCAGCTCACCGGGCCAAATCACCGGGGAGCTGTTTTTT. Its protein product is CASSPGQITGELFF.

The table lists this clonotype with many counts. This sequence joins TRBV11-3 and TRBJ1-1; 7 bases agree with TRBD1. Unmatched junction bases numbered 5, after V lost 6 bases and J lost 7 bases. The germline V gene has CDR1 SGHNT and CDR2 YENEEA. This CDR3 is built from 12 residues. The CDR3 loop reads CASSGRGGEAFF. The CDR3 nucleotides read TGTGCCAGCAGTGGCAGGGGGGGTGAAGCTTTCTTT.

In nucleotides, the CDR3 is TGTGCCACAAGGACAGGGGGGTACGAGCAGTACTTC. Protein product: CATRTGGYEQYF. The chain carries TRBV2 and TRBJ2-7; TRBD1 matches 10 bases. The CDR3 is 12 amino acids. J gave up 4 bases and V 10 bases, and 4 bases lay outside the gene matches. The V gene's germline CDR1 is SNHLY and CDR2 FYNNEI.

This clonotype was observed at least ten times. The DNA for the CDR3 is TGTGCCAGCAGCCAAGGTGGGGCCGGGGAGCTGTTTTTT. Translated: CASSQGGAGELFF. The J gene is TRBJ2-2, the V gene TRBV3-1; unclear D gene. The length of the CDR3 is 13 residues. Trimming took 1 base from V and 6 from J, leaving 6 bases between them. Germline V gene lookup returns CDR1 LGHDT and CDR2 YNNKEL (reference sequence).

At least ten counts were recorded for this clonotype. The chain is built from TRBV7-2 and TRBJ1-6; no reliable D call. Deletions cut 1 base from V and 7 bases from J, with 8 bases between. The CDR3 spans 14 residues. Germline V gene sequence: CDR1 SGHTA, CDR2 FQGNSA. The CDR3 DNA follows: TGTGCCAGCAGCTTAGTTCCGGGGAATTCACCCCTCCACTTT. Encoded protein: CASSLVPGNSPLHF. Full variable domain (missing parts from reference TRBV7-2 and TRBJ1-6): GAGVSQSPSNKVTEKGKDVELRCDPISGHTALYWYRQSLGQGLEFLIYFQGNSAPDKSGLPSDRFSAERTGGSVSTLTIQRTQQEDSAVYLCASSLVPGNSPLHFGNGTRLTVT.

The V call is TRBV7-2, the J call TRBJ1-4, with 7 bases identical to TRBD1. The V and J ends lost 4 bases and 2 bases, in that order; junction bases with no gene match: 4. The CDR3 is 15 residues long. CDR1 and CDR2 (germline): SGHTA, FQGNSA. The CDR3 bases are TGTGCCAGCAGCTCGCAGGGGGGCACTAATGAAAAACTGTTTTTT. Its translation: CASSSQGGTNEKLFF.

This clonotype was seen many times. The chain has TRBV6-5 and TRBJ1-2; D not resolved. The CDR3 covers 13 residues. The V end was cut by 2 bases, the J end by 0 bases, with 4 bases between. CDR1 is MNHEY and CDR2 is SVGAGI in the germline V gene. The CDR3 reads CASSYTANYGYTF. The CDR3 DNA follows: TGTGCCAGCAGTTACACAGCTAACTATGGCTACACCTTC.